This passage covers 2 T cell receptor beta chains from one sample sequenced in a study of shared clonotypes between healthy human individuals. CD45RO-negative cells were positively selected for CCR7, leaving out terminally differentiated effector memory CD45RA+ cells. This table comes from immunoSEQ multiplex PCR, and its TCRdb copy is limited to in-frame clones, with some not included. The repertoire holds about 2,200,000 clones, 93% seen once, with more than 1.5% in the top ten. What was sequenced was naive CD8+ T cells from PBMCs. These TCRs come from a man aged 18 to 29 in good health. Some clones in this sample may be carry-over from other donors' samples.

The rearrangement joins TRBV15 to TRBJ1-2; perhaps TRBD1 as D (6 bases). This CDR3 has 14 residues. V was cut by 4 bases and J by 2 bases, with 11 bases left in between. In germline, CDR1 is LNHNV, CDR2 YYDKDF (reference sequence). The CDR3 reads CATSTGHLNYGYTF. The DNA of the CDR3 is TGTGCCACCAGCACGGGACACCTCAACTATGGCTACACCTTC.

The V and J genes are TRBV6-5 and TRBJ1-5; no reliable D call. Trimming cost V 7 bases and J 2 bases, with 15 bases left between them. The CDR3 consists of 15 residues. Looked up from germline, CDR1 is MNHEY and CDR2 is SVGAGI. CDR3 DNA: TGTGCCAGCACCGCCAGAGGGCCCGGCAATCAGCCCCAGCATTTT. Its protein product is CASTARGPGNQPQHF.